Here is one T cell receptor beta chain with its context. The data were produced by immunoSEQ multiplex PCR, yet TCRdb's version contains in-frame clones alone and is incomplete. The data show some 44,000 clones, 88% seen once. The V end lost 0 bases, the J end lost 5 bases, and 14 bases lay between the germline ends. CDR3 length: 15 residues. From germline, CDR1 is SGHRS and CDR2 YFSETQ. These data originate in a study of T cell changes during pregnancy in multiple sclerosis. J is TRBJ1-2 and V is TRBV5-1, with D perhaps matching TRBD1 (6 bases). This clonotype was sampled from a female donor with multiple sclerosis, enrolled in a pregnancy study. The material was CD4+ T cells from peripheral blood mononuclear cells, obtained in the second trimester of pregnancy. In DNA, the CDR3 is TGCGCCAGCAGCTTGGAAGGCCTACAGGGATATGGCTACACCTTC. Translated: CASSLEGLQGYGYTF.